This T cell receptor beta chain was captured in a study of blood T cell repertoires in COVID-19. Sequenced by immunoSEQ multiplex PCR; TCRdb stores in-frame clones only, minus some. The data show approximately 240,000 clones, with around 84% seen just once and approximately 18% held by the top ten. The CDR3 spans 13 residues. The germline CDR1 and CDR2 sequences are MNHEY and SMNVEV (reference sequence). V was clipped by 3 bases and J by 6 bases, with 9 bases between them. This clonotype originated in an elderly woman with active or convalescent COVID-19. The rearrangement joins TRBV27 to TRBJ1-5; the D is unclear. Sequencing input: peripheral blood. The CDR3 nucleotides are TGTGCCAGCAGTTTGGAGCGGGGTCAGCCCCAGCATTTT. Its protein product is CASSLERGQPQHF.